This section outlines one T cell receptor beta chain sequence together with its context. The germline V gene encodes CDR1 LNHDA and CDR2 SQIVND (reference sequence). The V and J ends lost 6 bases and 5 bases respectively, with 16 bases between them. This CDR3 has 14 residues. This sample stems from a study of T cell changes during pregnancy in multiple sclerosis. Sequencing was performed with immunoSEQ multiplex PCR; in TCRdb, only in-frame clones are kept and a portion is missing. The sample shows under 95,000 clones, roughly 92% of them seen only once. The sequences come from peripheral blood, collected in the second trimester of pregnancy. The chain recombines TRBV19 with TRBJ2-5; D possibly corresponds to TRBD2 (6 bases). The origin of this receptor is a female donor with multiple sclerosis, enrolled in a pregnancy study. Written as DNA, the CDR3 is TGTGCCAGTAGCCCCGGGACTTCTGTGGAGACCCAGTACTTC. Its protein is CASSPGTSVETQYF. The full variable domain, its missing parts supplied by reference TRBV19 and TRBJ2-5, is DGGITQSPKYLFRKEGQNVTLSCEQNLNHDAMYWYRQDPGQGLRLIYYSQIVNDFQKGDIAEGYSVSREKKESFPLTVTSAQKNPTAFYLCASSPGTSVETQYFGPGTRLLVL.